This T cell receptor (beta chain) is from a study of blood T cell repertoires in COVID-19. The data were produced by immunoSEQ multiplex PCR, yet TCRdb's version contains in-frame clones alone and is incomplete. The data hold 100,000 to 150,000 clones, with 80% to 85% observed a single time. V was clipped by 7 bases and J by 1 base; unmatched bases: 8. This CDR3 has 16 amino acids. CDR1 is LNHDA and CDR2 is SQIVND in the germline V gene (reference sequence). The sequence was collected from a woman aged 60-75 years with active or convalescent COVID-19. Sequencing was carried out using peripheral blood. J is TRBJ2-2 and V is TRBV19; 8 bases map to TRBD1. The CDR3 loop reads CASNSKGTGNTGELFF. In DNA, the CDR3 is TGTGCCAGTAACTCGAAAGGGACAGGGAACACCGGGGAGCTGTTTTTT.